The 7 T cell receptor beta chains in this list originate from one sample, sequenced in a study of T-cell reconstitution after alpha-beta-depleted transplantation in children. It was with unique molecular identifiers that the TCRbeta library was prepared. TCRdb called the PCR reads again in MiXCR, with one record for every CDR3 protein. The sample lists some 840,000 distinct CDR3 sequences; about 15% were seen once. The source was PBMCs, mostly from graft donor cells, collected 360 days after TCRalphabeta/CD19-depleted stem cell transplant. These receptor sequences come from a male patient between 10 and 17 years old who had a stem cell transplant for acute lymphoblastic leukemia, so the T cells may come from the graft donor.

In its sample, this clonotype was seen a few times. The chain carries TRBV12-3 or TRBV12-4 and TRBJ1-4; D not resolved. CDR3 length equals 16 residues. V lost 5 bases and J 3 bases, leaving 16 bases between the germline ends. The CDR3 bases are TGTGCCAGCAGTCTCCGGTTCCAGGCGTCTAATGAAAAACTGTTTTTT. Amino acids: CASSLRFQASNEKLFF.

This clonotype has only a few counts. The rearrangement links TRBV25-1 to TRBJ1-5; TRBD1 matches at 8 bases. The CDR3 runs 16 residues. Trimming at V came to 2 bases and at J to 3 bases, leaving 6 bases not matched to a gene. Germline V gene data show CDR1 as MGHDK and CDR2 as SYGVNS. The CDR3 reads CASSESGTGYNQPQHF. CDR3 nucleotide sequence: TGTGCCAGCAGTGAAAGCGGGACAGGATACAATCAGCCCCAGCATTTT.

The chain uses TRBV12-3 or TRBV12-4 and TRBJ2-1, with D tentatively TRBD1 or TRBD2 (5 bases each). Deletions cut 6 bases from V and 7 bases from J, with 22 bases between. The CDR3 spans 16 residues. The CDR3 DNA is TGTGCCAGCAGCCCCTACGGGACGTCCATCCCAAATGAGCAGTTCTTC. Encoded protein: CASSPYGTSIPNEQFF.

The chain uses TRBV4-1 and TRBJ2-7; D unresolved. Germline loops: CDR1 MGHRA, CDR2 YSYEKL. V was trimmed by 1 base and J by 3 bases, leaving 10 bases between them. The CDR3 length is 14 residues. CDR3 amino acids: CASSQAALGYEQYF. The CDR3 bases are TGCGCCAGCAGCCAAGCGGCCCTTGGCTACGAGCAGTACTTC.

V gene TRBV3-1 combines with J gene TRBJ2-6; maybe TRBD1 (6 bases). Germline CDR1 reads LGHDT; CDR2 reads YNNKEL (reference sequence). The CDR3 has 19 amino acids. The V and J ends lost 0 bases and 0 bases respectively, with 15 bases between them. CDR3 DNA sequence: TGTGCCAGCAGCCAAGATTTAGGGGTGGGGGCCTCTGGGGCCAACGTCCTGACTTTC. As protein: CASSQDLGVGASGANVLTF.

This clonotype showed up just a few times. The chain joins TRBV11-1 to TRBJ2-6, with 11 nucleotides matching TRBD1. The CDR3 sequence is 19 residues long. V was clipped by 4 bases and J by 2 bases; unmatched bases: 10. Per the germline V gene, CDR1 is SGHAT and CDR2 is FQDESV (reference sequence). For the CDR3, the DNA is TGTGCCAGCAGCTCTCGCCTGGGACAGGGGGAGCCTGGGGCCAACGTCCTGACTTTC. Translating it yields CASSSRLGQGEPGANVLTF.

Here the CDR3 reads CASSPQVAGGPLYNEQFF. CDR3 nucleotide sequence: TGTGCCAGCAGTCCCCAGGTAGCGGGAGGCCCCCTGTACAATGAGCAGTTCTTC. V and J are TRBV2 and TRBJ2-1; 10 nucleotides line up with TRBD2. Per germline, CDR1 SNHLY and CDR2 FYNNEI. CDR3 length: 18 amino acids. Trimming took 5 bases from V and 4 from J; bases not matched to a gene: 14.